This entry concerns a single T cell receptor (beta chain). As yet, its antigen is unknown. The data derive from a study of cytotoxic CD8 clonotypes in ibrutinib-treated CLL. Study conclusions and caveats: Public clonotypes proved infrequent, and on treatment they shrank or remained steady.

The data were produced by immunoSEQ multiplex PCR, yet TCRdb's version contains in-frame clones alone and is incomplete. The sample has about 68,000 clones, approximately 80% seen once. Germline V gene data show CDR1 as SGHRS and CDR2 as YFSETQ. The CDR3 is 18 residues long. V shed 0 bases, J shed 6 bases, and the junction held 13 bases outside the gene matches. The sequencing here drew on PBMCs, taken at disease progression, from a patient treated with ibrutinib. The clonotype originates from a human donor with chronic lymphocytic leukemia. J is TRBJ1-2 and V is TRBV5-1; 11 bases agree with TRBD1. This CDR3 reads CASSLALDRGLGGDGYTF. CDR3 nucleotide sequence: TGCGCCAGCAGCTTGGCCCTGGACAGGGGGCTTGGAGGAGATGGCTACACCTTC.